The T cell receptor (beta chain) under discussion was sequenced for a study of blood T cell repertoires in COVID-19 (dated by TCRdb to about 2020). In terms of the full investigation: Samples from collaborators originated in the United States, Italy and Spain and spanned both the acute and convalescent phases of COVID-19. The prospective study material was composed of cDNA or gDNA derived from T cells, B-cell-depleted T cells, or PBMCs. Subjects who had been exposed to COVID-19, were actively infected with it, or had recovered from it provided the deeply sampled blood TCRbeta repertoires that made up the dataset. The repertoires were made available in a free public database intended to serve as a resource for research on the immune response to SARS-CoV-2. Samples were obtained from the ongoing ImmuneRACE study (first 160 participants) and from over a thousand subjects provided by 6 global collaborators. Sample metadata almost always included a de-identified subject ID, COVID-19 status, age in years and sex. Where available, HLA class I and class II types were taken from metadata supplied by the sample provider and were not determined by assay-based typing.

To note about this clone: Its antigen remains undetermined. The record has no base qualities; no much larger clone is one base away.

The immunoSEQ Assay, a bias-controlled multiplex PCR, was used to amplify TCRbeta CDR3 regions from genomic DNA. As for how the authors treated the data: The number of nucleated cells in each sample was estimated by amplification of reference gene primers within the assay. To quantify the absolute abundance of each unique TCRbeta CDR3 rearrangement, sequence reads were collapsed and filtered. For each sample, productive Simpson clonality was calculated as the square root of Simpson's diversity index over productive rearrangements. The clones in this table, taken by TCRdb from immuneACCESS, are in-frame only. Not every clone is retained; where verified, under half of the shortfall comes from an unresolved V gene, and the cause of the rest is unknown. V, J and clone size reflect that table, while D and trimming were determined from the DNA. This sample has about 48,000 clones in its table, and 90% of those were observed once. Together, the top ten hold 5% to 6.5% of the sample.

The full study reports these points: The amount of clinical and demographic metadata varied by source and participant and was provided uncurated.

The germline V gene (reference sequence) sets CDR1 to LNHDA and CDR2 to SQIVND. Trimming at the junction amounts to 6 bases on V and 2 bases on J, and the germline ends lie 13 bases apart. The CDR3 runs 14 amino acids, cysteine and phenylalanine included. This entry keeps only the CDR3 DNA: 42 bases, framed from base 1. The collaborating institutions used their own protocols to collect whole blood in K2EDTA tubes. For TCRbeta analysis, collaborators shipped samples as frozen whole blood, isolated PBMCs, or DNA extracted from either of those sample types. This chain is built from TRBV19 and TRBJ1-1; perhaps TRBD1 is the D gene, with 6 bases matching. The clonotype originates from a man in his sixties or seventies with acute or convalescent COVID-19. The sample consisted of peripheral blood. The DNA sequence is TGTGCCAGTAGCTACGGGACACTAAACACTGAAGCTTTCTTT. Translation gives CASSYGTLNTEAFF.